This TCR beta chain was observed in a study of radiotherapy plus CTLA-4 blockade in lung cancer. The CDR3 is 17 residues long. Germline V gene data show CDR1 as SGHNT and CDR2 as YYREEE (reference sequence). V was pared by 0 bases and J by 2 bases, with 10 bases of the junction left unmatched. Findings and limits, study-wide: An expansion of tumor-derived TCR clones occurred in blood after radiotherapy plus ipilimumab. Reportedly, early blood T cell clone dynamics best predicted response, with interferon-beta.

About this clone itself: Antigen unknown.

TCRdb's table, derived via immunoSEQ multiplex PCR, lists solely in-frame clones and lacks some. The sample records 70,000 to 90,000 clones, about 78% being singletons. This clonotype originated in a human donor with non-small cell lung cancer whose response to radiotherapy plus ipilimumab could not be evaluated. Some clones in this sample may be carry-over from other donors' samples. Sequenced here: peripheral blood, sampled from a patient treated with radiotherapy plus ipilimumab. The V call is TRBV5-4, the J call TRBJ1-2; 7 positions match TRBD1. CDR3: CASSLGRDSNLNYGYTF. Written as DNA, the CDR3 is TGTGCCAGCAGCTTGGGCCGGGACAGCAATTTAAACTATGGCTACACCTTC.